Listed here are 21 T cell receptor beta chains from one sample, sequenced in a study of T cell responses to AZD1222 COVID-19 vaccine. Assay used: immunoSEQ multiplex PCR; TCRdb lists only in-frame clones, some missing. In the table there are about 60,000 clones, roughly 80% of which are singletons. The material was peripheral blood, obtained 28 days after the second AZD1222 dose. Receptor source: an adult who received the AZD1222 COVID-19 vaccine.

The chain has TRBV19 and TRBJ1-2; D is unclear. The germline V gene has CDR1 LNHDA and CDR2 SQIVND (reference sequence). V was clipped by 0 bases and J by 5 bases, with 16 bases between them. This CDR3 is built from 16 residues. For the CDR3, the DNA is TGTGCCAGTAGTATAGACGCTTACCCGGAGCCTTATGGCTACACCTTC. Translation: CASSIDAYPEPYGYTF.

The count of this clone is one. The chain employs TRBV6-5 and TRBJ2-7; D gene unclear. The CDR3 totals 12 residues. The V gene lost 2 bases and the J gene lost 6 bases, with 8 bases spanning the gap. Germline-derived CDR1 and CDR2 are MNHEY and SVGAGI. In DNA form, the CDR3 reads TGTGCCAGCAGTTACGACGGTCGCGAGCAGTACTTC. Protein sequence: CASSYDGREQYF.

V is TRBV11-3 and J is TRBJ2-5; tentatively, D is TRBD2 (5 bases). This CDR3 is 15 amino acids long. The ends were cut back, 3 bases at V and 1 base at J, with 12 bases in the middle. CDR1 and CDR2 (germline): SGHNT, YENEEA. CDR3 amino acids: CASSFGSLGQETQYF. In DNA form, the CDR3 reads TGTGCCAGCAGCTTTGGGAGTCTGGGCCAAGAGACCCAGTACTTC.

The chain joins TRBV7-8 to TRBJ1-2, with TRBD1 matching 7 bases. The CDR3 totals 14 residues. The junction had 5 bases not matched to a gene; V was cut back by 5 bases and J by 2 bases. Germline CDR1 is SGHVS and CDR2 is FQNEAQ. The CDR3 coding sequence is TGTGCCAGCAGCGTAGGGACAGCCAACTATGGCTACACCTTC. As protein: CASSVGTANYGYTF. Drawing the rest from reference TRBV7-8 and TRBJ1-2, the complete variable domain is GAGVSQSPRYKVAKRGQDVALRCDPISGHVSLFWYQQALGQGPEFLTYFQNEAQLDKSGLPSDRFFAERPEGSVSTLKIQRTQQEDSAVYLCASSVGTANYGYTFGSGTRLTVV.

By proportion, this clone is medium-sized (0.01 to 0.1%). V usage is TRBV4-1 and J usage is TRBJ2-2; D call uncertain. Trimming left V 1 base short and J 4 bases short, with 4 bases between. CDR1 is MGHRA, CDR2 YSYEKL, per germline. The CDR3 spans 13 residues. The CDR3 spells CASSQASTGELFF. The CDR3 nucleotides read TGCGCCAGCAGCCAAGCGTCCACCGGGGAGCTGTTTTTT.

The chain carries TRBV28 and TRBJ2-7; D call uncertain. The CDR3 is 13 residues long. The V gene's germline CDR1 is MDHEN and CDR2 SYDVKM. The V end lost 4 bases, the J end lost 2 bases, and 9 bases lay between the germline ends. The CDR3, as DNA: TGTGCCAGCAGTTCGTCCGGCCCCTACGAGCAGTACTTC. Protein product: CASSSSGPYEQYF.

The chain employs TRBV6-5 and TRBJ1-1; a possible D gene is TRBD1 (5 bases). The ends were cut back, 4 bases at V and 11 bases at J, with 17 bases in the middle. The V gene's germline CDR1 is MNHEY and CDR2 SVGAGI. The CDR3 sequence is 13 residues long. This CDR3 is CASSWDPKGEAFF. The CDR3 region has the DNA TGTGCCAGCAGTTGGGACCCTAAAGGGGAGGCTTTCTTT.

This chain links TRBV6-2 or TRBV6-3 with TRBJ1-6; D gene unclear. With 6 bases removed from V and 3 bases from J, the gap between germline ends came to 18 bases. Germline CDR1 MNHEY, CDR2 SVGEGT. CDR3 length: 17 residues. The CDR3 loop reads CASSMPRTGNYNSPLHF. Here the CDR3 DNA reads TGTGCCAGCAGCATGCCCCGGACCGGAAACTATAATTCACCCCTCCACTTT.

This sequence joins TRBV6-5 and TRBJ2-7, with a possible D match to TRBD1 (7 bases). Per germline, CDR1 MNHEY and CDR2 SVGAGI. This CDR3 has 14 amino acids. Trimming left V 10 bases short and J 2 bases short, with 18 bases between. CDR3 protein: CATQNQGGTYEQYF. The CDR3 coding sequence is TGTGCCACCCAAAACCAGGGGGGCACCTACGAGCAGTACTTC.

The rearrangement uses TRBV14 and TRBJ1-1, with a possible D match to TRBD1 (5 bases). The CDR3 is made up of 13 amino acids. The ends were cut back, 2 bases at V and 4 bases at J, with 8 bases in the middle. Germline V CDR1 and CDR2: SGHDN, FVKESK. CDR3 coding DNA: TGTGCCAGCAGCCAATTTCAGGGCACTGAAGCTTTCTTT. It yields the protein CASSQFQGTEAFF.

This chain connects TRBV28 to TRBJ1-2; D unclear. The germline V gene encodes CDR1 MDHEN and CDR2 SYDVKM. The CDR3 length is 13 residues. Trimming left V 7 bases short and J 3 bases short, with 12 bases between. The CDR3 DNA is TGTGCCAGCACCCCCGCGAGCGACTATGGCTACACCTTC. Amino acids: CASTPASDYGYTF.

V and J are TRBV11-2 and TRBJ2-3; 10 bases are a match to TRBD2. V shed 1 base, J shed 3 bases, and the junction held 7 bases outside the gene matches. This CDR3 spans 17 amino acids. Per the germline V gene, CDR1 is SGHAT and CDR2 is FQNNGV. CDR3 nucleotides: TGTGCCAGCAGCTTAGGGGCGGATAGCGGGGGGACAGATACGCAGTATTTT. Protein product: CASSLGADSGGTDTQYF.

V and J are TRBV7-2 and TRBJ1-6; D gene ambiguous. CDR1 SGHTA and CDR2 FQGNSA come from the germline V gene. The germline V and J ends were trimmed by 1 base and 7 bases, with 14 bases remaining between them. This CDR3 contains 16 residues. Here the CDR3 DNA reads TGTGCCAGCAGCTTAGTGGTAGGAGGGAACAATTCACCCCTCCACTTT. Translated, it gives CASSLVVGGNNSPLHF.

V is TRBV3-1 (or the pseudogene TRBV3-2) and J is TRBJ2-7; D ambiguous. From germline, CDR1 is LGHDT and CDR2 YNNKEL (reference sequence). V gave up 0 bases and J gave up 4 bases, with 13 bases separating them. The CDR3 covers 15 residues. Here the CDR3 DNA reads TGTGCCAGCAGCCAAGATGTGCAGTCCGGGTACGAGCAGTACTTC. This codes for CASSQDVQSGYEQYF.

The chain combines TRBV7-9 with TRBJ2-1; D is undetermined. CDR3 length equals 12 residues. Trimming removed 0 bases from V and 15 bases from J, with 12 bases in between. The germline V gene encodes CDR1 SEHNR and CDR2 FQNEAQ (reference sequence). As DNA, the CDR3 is TGTGCCAGCAGCTTAGCACCAAGGCCTCCGTTCTTC. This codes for CASSLAPRPPFF.

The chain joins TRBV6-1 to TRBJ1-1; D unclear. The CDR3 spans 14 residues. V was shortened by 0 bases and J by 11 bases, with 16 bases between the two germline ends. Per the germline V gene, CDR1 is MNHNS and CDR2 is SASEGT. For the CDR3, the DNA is TGTGCCAGCAGTGAAGCGCAAGACCCTAAAAAGGCTTTCTTT. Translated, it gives CASSEAQDPKKAFF.

The CDR3 DNA reads as TGTGCCAGCAGCGGCCCGGGACAGGGCACAGATACGCAGTATTTT. The encoded protein is CASSGPGQGTDTQYF. The chain recombines TRBV6-5 with TRBJ2-3, with 8 nucleotides matching TRBD1. This CDR3 region has 15 residues. Germline-derived CDR1 and CDR2 are MNHEY and SVGAGI. J lost 1 base, V lost 6 bases, and 6 bases had no gene match.

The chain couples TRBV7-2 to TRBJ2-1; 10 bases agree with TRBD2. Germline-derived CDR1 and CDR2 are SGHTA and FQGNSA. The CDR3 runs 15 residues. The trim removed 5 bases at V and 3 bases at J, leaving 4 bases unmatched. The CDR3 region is CASSPGLAVYNEQFF. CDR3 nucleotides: TGTGCCAGCAGCCCCGGACTAGCGGTCTACAATGAGCAGTTCTTC.

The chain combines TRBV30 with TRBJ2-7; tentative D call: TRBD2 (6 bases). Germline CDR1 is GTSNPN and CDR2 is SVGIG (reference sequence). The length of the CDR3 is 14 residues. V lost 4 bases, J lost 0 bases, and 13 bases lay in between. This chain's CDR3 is CAWTPSAGSYEQYF. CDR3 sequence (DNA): TGTGCCTGGACGCCTAGCGCGGGCTCCTACGAGCAGTACTTC.

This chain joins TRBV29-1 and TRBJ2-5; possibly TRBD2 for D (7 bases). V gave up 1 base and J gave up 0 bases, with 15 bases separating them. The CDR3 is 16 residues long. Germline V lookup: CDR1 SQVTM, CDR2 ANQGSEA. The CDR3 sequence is CSVEGGGGGHQETQYF. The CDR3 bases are TGCAGCGTTGAAGGCGGTGGGGGGGGCCACCAAGAGACCCAGTACTTC.

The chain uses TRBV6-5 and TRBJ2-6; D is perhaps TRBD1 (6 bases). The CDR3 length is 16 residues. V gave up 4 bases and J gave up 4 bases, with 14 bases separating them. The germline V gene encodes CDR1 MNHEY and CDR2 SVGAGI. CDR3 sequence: CASSFQGIPGANVLTF. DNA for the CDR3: TGTGCCAGCAGTTTCCAGGGGATTCCCGGGGCCAACGTCCTGACTTTC.